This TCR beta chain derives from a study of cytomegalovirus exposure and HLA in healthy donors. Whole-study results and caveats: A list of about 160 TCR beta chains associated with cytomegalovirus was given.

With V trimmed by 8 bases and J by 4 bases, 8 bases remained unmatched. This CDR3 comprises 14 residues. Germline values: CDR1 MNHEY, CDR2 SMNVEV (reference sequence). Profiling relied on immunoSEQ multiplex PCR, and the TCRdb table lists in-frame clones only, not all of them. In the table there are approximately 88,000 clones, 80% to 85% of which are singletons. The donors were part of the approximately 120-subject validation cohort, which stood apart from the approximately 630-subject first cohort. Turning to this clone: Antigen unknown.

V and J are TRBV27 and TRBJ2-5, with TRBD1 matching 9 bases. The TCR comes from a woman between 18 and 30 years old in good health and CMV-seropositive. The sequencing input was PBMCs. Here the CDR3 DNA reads TGTGCCAGCGGAGAGTACAGGGGGCGAGAGACCCAGTACTTC. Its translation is CASGEYRGRETQYF.